The entry below describes one T cell receptor (beta chain). What it recognizes is unknown. Between the trimmed V and J ends, which lost 0 bases and 5 bases, there was a span of 8 bases. Germline values: CDR1 SGHTA, CDR2 FQGTGA. The CDR3 loop spans 14 amino acids. This specimen comes from a study of T cell responses to AZD1222 COVID-19 vaccine. Produced via immunoSEQ multiplex PCR; TCRdb's table is partial and in-frame only. This repertoire comprises around 140,000 clones; its ten largest clones make up about 2.3%. Study results and limitations: The sample set comprised mostly white British donors with more females, and clonal diversity was possibly underestimated.

The chain combines TRBV7-3 with TRBJ2-1; D may match TRBD1 or TRBD2 (5 bases each). This TCR was sampled from an adult in good health. The sequencing sample was made of peripheral blood. The CDR3: CASSLTGANNEQFF. The DNA of the CDR3 is TGTGCCAGCAGCTTAACCGGGGCTAACAATGAGCAGTTCTTC.